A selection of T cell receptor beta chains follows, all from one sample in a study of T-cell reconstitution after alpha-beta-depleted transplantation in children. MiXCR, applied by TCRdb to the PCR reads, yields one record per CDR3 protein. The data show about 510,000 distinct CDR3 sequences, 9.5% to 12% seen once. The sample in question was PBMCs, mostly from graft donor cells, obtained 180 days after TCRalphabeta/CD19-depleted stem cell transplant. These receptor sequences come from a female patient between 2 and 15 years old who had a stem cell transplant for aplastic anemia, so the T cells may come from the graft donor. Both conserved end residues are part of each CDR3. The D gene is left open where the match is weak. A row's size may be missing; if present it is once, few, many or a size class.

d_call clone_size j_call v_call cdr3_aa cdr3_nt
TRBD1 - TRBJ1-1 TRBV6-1 CASSRQGKTEAFF TGTGCCAGCAGTCGACAGGGAAAGACTGAAGCTTTCTTT
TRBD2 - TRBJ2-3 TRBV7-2 CASSLAGTSWSTDTQYF TGTGCCAGCAGCTTAGCGGGGACTAGCTGGAGCACAGATACGCAGTATTTT
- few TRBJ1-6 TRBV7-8 CASTPGGILNSPLHF TGTGCCAGCACCCCCGGAGGGATCCTTAATTCACCCCTCCACTTT
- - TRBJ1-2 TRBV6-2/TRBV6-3 CASTGPRRYGYTF TGTGCCAGCACGGGACCAAGGAGGTATGGCTACACCTTC
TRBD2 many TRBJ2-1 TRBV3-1 CASSQDPEKGLAGGPASYNEQFF TGTGCCAGCAGCCAAGATCCGGAAAAAGGACTAGCGGGAGGACCGGCTTCATACAATGAGCAGTTCTTC
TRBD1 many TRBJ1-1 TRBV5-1 CASSSDRVTEAFF TGCGCCAGCAGCAGTGACAGGGTAACTGAAGCTTTCTTT
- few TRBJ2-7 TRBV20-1 CSAGTPDESYEQYF TGCAGTGCTGGGACTCCAGACGAATCCTACGAGCAGTACTTC
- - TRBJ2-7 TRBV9 CASSVVDSWGEQYF TGTGCCAGCAGCGTAGTAGACTCCTGGGGCGAGCAGTACTTC
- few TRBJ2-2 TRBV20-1 CSARSLAVNTGELFF TGCAGTGCTAGGTCACTAGCAGTTAACACCGGGGAGCTGTTTTTT
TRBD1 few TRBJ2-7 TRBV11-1 CASSAAGTGVSYEQYF TGTGCCAGCAGCGCGGCCGGGACAGGAGTTTCCTACGAGCAGTACTTC
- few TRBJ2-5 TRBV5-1 CASSLYGNTQETQYF TGCGCCAGCAGCTTGTACGGGAACACACAAGAGACCCAGTACTTC
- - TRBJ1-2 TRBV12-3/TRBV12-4 CASTSRYGYTF TGTGCCAGCACAAGCCGCTATGGCTACACCTTC
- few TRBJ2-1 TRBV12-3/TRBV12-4 CASSLAPLREQFF TGTGCCAGCAGTTTAGCGCCGTTACGGGAGCAGTTCTTC
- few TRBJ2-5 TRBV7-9 CASSFGSEETQYF TGTGCCAGCAGCTTTGGGAGCGAAGAGACCCAGTACTTC
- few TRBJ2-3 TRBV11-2 CASSFPILSNTQYF TGTGCCAGCAGCTTCCCCATCCTTAGTAATACGCAGTATTTT
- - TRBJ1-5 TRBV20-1 CSAGRTVSNQPQHF TGCAGTGCTGGGCGGACAGTGAGCAATCAGCCCCAGCATTTT
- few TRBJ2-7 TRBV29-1 CSLRDGSYEQYF TGCAGCCTCCGGGACGGTTCCTACGAGCAGTACTTC
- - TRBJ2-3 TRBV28 CASSSLAHTDTQYF TGTGCCAGCAGTTCCCTAGCGCACACAGATACGCAGTATTTT
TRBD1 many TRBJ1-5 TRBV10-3 CAISESWDRGHGANQPQHF TGTGCCATCAGTGAGTCCTGGGACAGGGGGCATGGGGCCAATCAGCCCCAGCATTTT
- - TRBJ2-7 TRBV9 CASSVEARSSYEQYF TGTGCCAGCAGCGTAGAGGCCAGGAGCTCCTACGAGCAGTACTTC
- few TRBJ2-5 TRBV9 CASSVAYQETQYF TGTGCCAGCAGCGTTGCTTACCAAGAGACCCAGTACTTC
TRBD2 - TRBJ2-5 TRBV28 CASSPLGTSGRETQYF TGTGCCAGCAGTCCCCTGGGGACTAGCGGTCGGGAGACCCAGTACTTC
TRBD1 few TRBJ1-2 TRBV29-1 CSVTGQGKDGYTF TGCAGCGTGACGGGACAGGGGAAGGATGGCTACACCTTC
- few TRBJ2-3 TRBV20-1 CSARTGNTDTQYF TGCAGTGCTAGAACAGGAAACACAGATACGCAGTATTTT
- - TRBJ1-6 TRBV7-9 CASSLRNNSPLHF TGTGCCAGCAGCCTAAGGAATAATTCACCCCTCCACTTT
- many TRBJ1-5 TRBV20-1 CSARETLDQPQHF TGCAGTGCTAGGGAAACTCTAGATCAGCCCCAGCATTTT
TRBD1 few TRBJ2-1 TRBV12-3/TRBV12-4 CASSFRDRNNEQFF TGTGCCAGCAGTTTCCGGGACAGAAACAATGAGCAGTTCTTC
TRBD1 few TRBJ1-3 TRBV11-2 CASSPRGWTGGSGNTIYF TGTGCCAGCAGCCCTCGTGGCTGGACAGGGGGGAGTGGAAACACCATATATTTT
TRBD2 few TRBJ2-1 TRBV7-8 CASSLADGGRYYNEQFF TGTGCCAGCAGCTTAGCCGACGGCGGGAGGTACTACAATGAGCAGTTCTTC
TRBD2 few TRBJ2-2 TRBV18 CASSPRSGGPNTGELFF TGTGCCAGCTCACCACGGTCGGGAGGGCCGAACACCGGGGAGCTGTTTTTT
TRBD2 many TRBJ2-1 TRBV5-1 CASSLGATSGTYNEQFF TGCGCCAGCAGCTTGGGAGCGACTAGCGGGACCTACAATGAGCAGTTCTTC
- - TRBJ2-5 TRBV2 CASKITQFSETQYF TGTGCCAGCAAAATCACACAATTTTCAGAGACCCAGTACTTC
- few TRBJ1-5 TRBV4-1 CASSQDGGRAGQPQHF TGCGCCAGCAGCCAAGATGGGGGCAGGGCAGGTCAGCCCCAGCATTTT
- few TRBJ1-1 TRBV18 CASSPRSVSHGSPTQGPEAFF TGTGCCAGCTCACCACGTTCTGTTAGTCACGGATCGCCCACCCAGGGTCCTGAAGCTTTCTTT
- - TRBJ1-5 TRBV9 CASSVVEGGGIYSNQPQHF TGTGCCAGCAGCGTAGTTGAGGGGGGTGGCATCTACAGCAATCAGCCCCAGCATTTT
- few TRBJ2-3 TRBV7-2 CASSLGWRVAGATQYF TGTGCCAGCAGCTTAGGCTGGCGGGTGGCGGGGGCTACGCAGTATTTT
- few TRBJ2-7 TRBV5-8 CASSWRTVGEQYF TGTGCCAGCAGCTGGAGGACAGTGGGAGAGCAGTACTTC
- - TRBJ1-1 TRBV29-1 CSIEDRWGRNTEAFF TGCAGCATTGAAGATCGATGGGGTCGGAACACTGAAGCTTTCTTT
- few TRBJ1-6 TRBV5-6 CASRVAPGGAYSPLHF TGTGCCAGCAGAGTGGCCCCCGGGGGCGCGTACTCACCCCTCCACTTT
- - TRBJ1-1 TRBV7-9 CASSLLRVMNAEAFF TGTGCCAGCAGCTTATTGAGGGTGATGAACGCTGAAGCTTTCTTT
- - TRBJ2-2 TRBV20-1 CSARWLAGGPSTGELFF TGCAGTGCTAGGTGGCTAGCAGGAGGTCCCAGCACCGGGGAGCTGTTTTTT
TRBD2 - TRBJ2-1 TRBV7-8 CASSLDPMGGFSSYNEQFF TGTGCCAGCAGCTTAGACCCCATGGGAGGGTTCAGCTCCTACAATGAGCAGTTCTTC
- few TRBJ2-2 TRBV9 CASSVVGSVANTGELFF TGTGCCAGCAGCGTAGTAGGTAGCGTCGCGAACACCGGGGAGCTGTTTTTT
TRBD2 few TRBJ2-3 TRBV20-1 CSARGIAGGPTDTQYF TGCAGTGCTAGAGGAATAGCGGGAGGGCCGACAGATACGCAGTATTTT
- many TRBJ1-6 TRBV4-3 CASSQDLESSYNSPLHF TGCGCCAGCAGCCAAGATTTGGAGAGCTCCTATAATTCACCCCTCCACTTT
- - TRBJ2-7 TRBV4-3 CASSQDRDRYEQYF TGCGCCAGCAGCCAAGATCGGGACCGCTACGAGCAGTACTTC
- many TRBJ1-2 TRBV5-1 CASSLGQGDYGYTF TGCGCCAGCAGCTTGGGGCAGGGTGACTATGGCTACACCTTC
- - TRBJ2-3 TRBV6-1 CASSRASGGGSTDTQYF TGTGCCAGCAGCCGCGCGTCGGGGGGCGGGAGCACAGATACGCAGTATTTT
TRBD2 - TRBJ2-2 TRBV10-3 CAISESIASGFTGELFF TGTGCCATCAGTGAGTCGATCGCTAGCGGATTCACCGGGGAGCTGTTTTTT
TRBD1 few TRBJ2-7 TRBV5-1 CASSSDRRREQYF TGCGCCAGCAGCTCGGACAGGCGCCGGGAGCAGTACTTC
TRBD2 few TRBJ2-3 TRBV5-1 CASSLVPGGPLDTQYF TGCGCCAGCAGCTTGGTACCGGGAGGGCCTTTAGATACGCAGTATTTT
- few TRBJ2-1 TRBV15 CAITLPGTGNNEQFF TGTGCCATCACCCTCCCCGGGACCGGGAACAATGAGCAGTTCTTC
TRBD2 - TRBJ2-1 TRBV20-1 CSARDSLAGGFEQFF TGCAGTGCTAGGGATTCACTAGCGGGAGGTTTCGAGCAGTTCTTC
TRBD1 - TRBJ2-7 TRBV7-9 CASSSGTGDYEQYF TGTGCCAGCAGCTCCGGGACAGGAGACTACGAGCAGTACTTC
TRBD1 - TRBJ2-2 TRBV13 CASSIPGGRNTGELFF TGTGCCAGCAGCATACCAGGGGGCAGAAACACCGGGGAGCTGTTTTTT
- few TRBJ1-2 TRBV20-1 CSARQTASYGYTF TGCAGTGCTAGACAGACAGCAAGCTATGGCTACACCTTC